Following are 29 T cell receptor beta chains from one sample sequenced in a study of T cells after posttransplantation cyclophosphamide. Libraries were prepared by immunoSEQ multiplex PCR; TCRdb keeps only in-frame clonotypes and omits some of them. The specimen has around 25,000 clones, none found just once. What was sequenced was PBMCs. All receptors come from a woman aged 55-69 years in good health, CMV-negative, and a related stem cell transplant donor.

V usage is TRBV5-1 and J usage is TRBJ2-5; tentatively, D is TRBD1 (6 bases). Germline V lookup: CDR1 SGHRS, CDR2 YFSETQ. This CDR3 has 15 residues. Trimming shortened V by 2 bases and J by 2 bases, and 13 bases separated the two germline ends. This chain's CDR3 is CASSFKQGVQETQYF. The DNA of the CDR3 is TGCGCCAGCAGCTTCAAACAGGGAGTGCAAGAGACCCAGTACTTC.

There are many counts of this clone. V gene TRBV6-1 combines with J gene TRBJ2-3, with a tentative D call TRBD2 (6 bases). Germline V lookup: CDR1 MNHNS, CDR2 SASEGT. The CDR3 contains 15 residues. Trimming removed 8 bases from V and 3 bases from J, with 18 bases in between. CDR3 loop: CASFTVAGRTDTQYF. The CDR3 DNA follows: TGTGCCAGCTTTACAGTGGCGGGGAGGACAGATACGCAGTATTTT.

This clone has only a few counts. V and J are TRBV7-2 and TRBJ2-5; 7 nucleotides match TRBD2. Judging by the DNA end, TRBJ2-7 fits better; the J call may be wrong. The CDR3 is 17 residues long. From germline, CDR1 is SGHTA and CDR2 FQGNSA. The CDR3 region has the DNA TGTGCCAGCAGCTTAGCGAGCGGCGGGAGAAGGTCCTACGAGCAGTACTTC. Translating gives CASSLASGGRRSYEQYF.

At least ten counts were recorded for this clone. The chain couples TRBV7-8 to TRBJ2-1; 8 nucleotides agree with TRBD2. Germline V gene data show CDR1 as SGHVS and CDR2 as FQNEAQ. The CDR3 spans 16 residues. The V segment lost 7 bases and the J segment 7 bases; nucleotides outside the gene matches: 15. CDR3 sequence reads: CASKGRGTRGENEQFF. In nucleotides, the CDR3 is TGTGCCAGCAAAGGAAGGGGGACTAGGGGGGAGAATGAGCAGTTCTTC.

The chain uses TRBV27 and TRBJ2-2; 11 bases fit TRBD2. The CDR3 runs 16 residues. Trimming took 8 bases from V and 4 from J; bases not matched to a gene: 9. Germline V gene sequence: CDR1 MNHEY, CDR2 SMNVEV (reference sequence). In DNA, the CDR3 is TGTGCCAGCGGATACGGACTAGCGGGCCTCACCGGGGAGCTGTTTTTT. Translating gives CASGYGLAGLTGELFF.

In this sample, this clone turned up many times. The chain couples TRBV2 to TRBJ2-3; 13 nucleotides agree with TRBD2. Trimming cost V 1 base and J 5 bases; bases outside gene matches: 3. The CDR3 is made up of 16 amino acids. CDR1 is SNHLY and CDR2 is FYNNEI in the germline V gene. In nucleotides, the CDR3 is TGTGCCAGCAGTGAAGGGACTAGCGGGAGTTTAGATACGCAGTATTTT. Amino acid sequence: CASSEGTSGSLDTQYF.

This clone has at least ten counts. The gene calls are TRBV28 and TRBJ2-1; TRBD2 matches 7 bases. This CDR3 has 14 amino acids. Germline CDR1 MDHEN, CDR2 SYDVKM. With V trimmed by 6 bases and J by 4 bases, 6 bases remained unmatched. CDR3 protein: CASRWSGNYNEQFF. DNA of the CDR3: TGTGCCAGCAGGTGGAGCGGGAATTACAATGAGCAGTTCTTC.

This clone was counted at least ten times. The rearrangement joins TRBV5-1 to TRBJ1-1; D is unresolved. Between the trimmed V and J ends, which lost 4 bases and 3 bases, there was a span of 7 bases. The germline V gene has CDR1 SGHRS and CDR2 YFSETQ. The CDR3 totals 12 residues. CDR3 protein: CASSPGYTEAFF. The CDR3 DNA follows: TGCGCCAGCAGCCCCGGGTACACTGAAGCTTTCTTT.

This clone was detected ten times or more. V and J are TRBV2 and TRBJ1-2; 10 positions agree with TRBD1. Germline V gene lookup returns CDR1 SNHLY and CDR2 FYNNEI. The CDR3 contains 16 residues. Trimming removed 2 bases from V and 4 bases from J; junction bases left unmatched: 7. The CDR3: CASSESRTGGRYGYTF. DNA of the CDR3: TGTGCCAGCAGTGAAAGTCGGACAGGGGGGCGCTATGGCTACACCTTC.

This clone came up a few times. This chain uses TRBV4-1 with TRBJ2-5, with 11 bases identical to TRBD1. The CDR3 has 15 residues. Germline CDR1 reads MGHRA; CDR2 reads YSYEKL. Trimming took 0 bases from V and 5 from J; bases not matched to a gene: 2. CDR3 sequence: CASSQDWDRGETQYF. CDR3 DNA sequence: TGCGCCAGCAGCCAAGATTGGGACAGGGGGGAGACCCAGTACTTC.

V is TRBV7-2 and J is TRBJ2-3, with D possibly matching TRBD1 (6 bases). This CDR3 has 15 amino acids. Trimming shortened V by 3 bases and J by 2 bases, and 12 bases separated the two germline ends. Germline V gene data show CDR1 as SGHTA and CDR2 as FQGNSA. This CDR3 is CASSLQGQSTDTQYF. CDR3 coding DNA: TGTGCCAGCAGCTTGCAGGGACAATCCACAGATACGCAGTATTTT. Looking up the rest from reference TRBV7-2 and TRBJ2-3 gives the full variable domain: GAGVSQSPSNKVTEKGKDVELRCDPISGHTALYWYRQSLGQGLEFLIYFQGNSAPDKSGLPSDRFSAERTGGSVSTLTIQRTQQEDSAVYLCASSLQGQSTDTQYFGPGTRLTVL.

In its sample, this clone was seen many times. The chain couples TRBV6-1 to TRBJ1-3; tentatively, D is TRBD1 (6 bases). Trimming cost V 4 bases and J 0 bases, with 10 bases left between them. The V gene's germline CDR1 is MNHNS and CDR2 SASEGT. This CDR3 region has 15 residues. This chain's CDR3 is CASSVGGASGNTIYF. The DNA of the CDR3 is TGTGCCAGCAGTGTGGGGGGGGCCTCTGGAAACACCATATATTTT.

This clone was counted many times. The chain links TRBV10-3 to TRBJ2-7, with 8 bases that match TRBD2. The CDR3 has 14 amino acids. Trimming cost V 0 bases and J 4 bases; bases outside gene matches: 2. Germline assignment: CDR1 ENHRY and CDR2 SYGVKD. The DNA of the CDR3 is TGTGCCATCAGTGAGTCGGCTAGCGGGTACGAGCAGTACTTC. Residues: CAISESASGYEQYF.

J is TRBJ2-5 and V is TRBV10-3, with 7 positions matching TRBD2. The DNA end is a closer match to TRBJ2-7, so the J assignment may be wrong. CDR1 and CDR2 (germline): ENHRY, SYGVKD. The CDR3 consists of 14 residues. The CDR3 nucleotides read TGTGCCATCCGGGGAGGGGTGGATCCCTACGAGCAGTACTTC. Amino acid sequence: CAIRGGVDPYEQYF.

This clone was recorded many times. The chain has TRBV5-4 and TRBJ1-3, with a tentative D call TRBD1 (6 bases). CDR1 SGHNT and CDR2 YYREEE come from the germline V gene (reference sequence). CDR3 size: 15 residues. V lost 3 bases and J lost 0, with 10 bases in between. The CDR3 reads CASSSGQPSGNTIYF. CDR3 in DNA: TGTGCCAGCAGCTCTGGACAGCCCTCTGGAAACACCATATATTTT.

The gene calls are TRBV7-8 and TRBJ2-7, with 12 bases aligning to TRBD2. V shed 1 base, J shed 5 bases, and the junction held 3 bases outside the gene matches. The CDR3 is 15 residues long. The germline gives CDR1 SGHVS, CDR2 FQNEAQ. The CDR3 nucleotides read TGTGCCAGCAGCTTAGACCTAGCGGGAGGGCACGAGCAGTACTTC. As protein: CASSLDLAGGHEQYF.

This clone was seen a handful of times. The V and J genes are TRBV2 and TRBJ2-3, with 7 bases aligning to TRBD2. CDR1 SNHLY and CDR2 FYNNEI come from the germline V gene. J was trimmed by 2 bases and V by 4 bases; bases with no gene match: 3. The CDR3 spans 14 residues. DNA of the CDR3: TGTGCCAGCAGTGTGGGGACTACCACAGATACGCAGTATTTT. Translating gives CASSVGTTTDTQYF.

This clone appeared many times. The chain recombines TRBV10-3 with TRBJ2-2, with a tentative D call TRBD2 (6 bases). Germline V gives CDR1 ENHRY, CDR2 SYGVKD. V shed 5 bases and J shed 5 bases, with 15 bases lying between them. The CDR3 consists of 15 residues. The CDR3 DNA is TGTGCCATCAGTACAAACCCCGGGACTACCGGGGAGCTGTTTTTT. Translation gives CAISTNPGTTGELFF.

This clone came up many times. The V gene is TRBV11-2, the J gene TRBJ2-1, with D possibly matching TRBD1 (6 bases). The CDR3 extends over 16 amino acids. The germline V gene has CDR1 SGHAT and CDR2 FQNNGV. V was pared by 0 bases and J by 4 bases, with 13 bases between. In DNA, the CDR3 is TGTGCCAGCAGCTTAGAGAGACAGGTAGTGTACAATGAGCAGTTCTTC. This gives the protein CASSLERQVVYNEQFF.

This clone was counted many times. This sequence joins TRBV4-1 and TRBJ1-1, with TRBD1 matching over 8 bases. V was clipped by 2 bases and J by 3 bases; unmatched bases: 5. CDR1 and CDR2 (germline): MGHRA, YSYEKL. The CDR3 is made up of 15 amino acids. The CDR3 DNA follows: TGCGCCAGCAGCCAACCGGACAGGGTGGACACTGAAGCTTTCTTT. Protein sequence: CASSQPDRVDTEAFF.

This clone has just a few counts. The chain employs TRBV30 and TRBJ2-5; D gene uncertain. CDR3 length: 12 residues. Germline V gene sequence: CDR1 GTSNPN, CDR2 SVGIG (reference sequence). Trimming shortened V by 4 bases and J by 7 bases, and 13 bases separated the two germline ends. CDR3 sequence reads: CAWMGGASTQYF. The CDR3 DNA reads as TGTGCCTGGATGGGTGGAGCTTCGACCCAGTACTTC.

This clone was seen only a few times. The V and J genes are TRBV9 and TRBJ2-3; 12 bases fit TRBD2. V lost 2 bases to trimming and J lost 5 bases; unmatched junction nucleotides: 6. The CDR3 covers 16 residues. CDR1 and CDR2 from the germline V gene are SGDLS and YYNGEE. The CDR3 DNA sequence: TGTGCCAGCAGCGTTTCTAGCGGGGGGGCAGGAGATACGCAGTATTTT. Amino acids: CASSVSSGGAGDTQYF.

This chain links TRBV28 with TRBJ1-2, with TRBD1 as a possible D gene (6 bases). From germline, CDR1 is MDHEN and CDR2 SYDVKM. The CDR3 runs to 15 residues. V shed 5 bases and J shed 0 bases, with 13 bases lying between them. CDR3 protein: CASSNQGPPNYGYTF. The DNA for the CDR3 is TGTGCCAGCAGTAATCAGGGGCCGCCTAACTATGGCTACACCTTC.

This clone was counted ten times or more. This chain joins TRBV19 and TRBJ2-3; D perhaps matches TRBD1 (6 bases). Germline loops: CDR1 LNHDA, CDR2 SQIVND (reference sequence). The CDR3 has 15 amino acids. Trimming removed 3 bases at V and 0 bases at J, with 10 bases between. In DNA form, the CDR3 reads TGTGCCAGTAGTATTGTGGGGGCAAGCACAGATACGCAGTATTTT. It yields the protein CASSIVGASTDTQYF.

This clone showed up many times. This chain joins TRBV19 and TRBJ2-5, with 8 bases aligning to TRBD1. J gave up 3 bases and V 7 bases, and 16 bases lay outside the gene matches. Germline lookup yields CDR1 LNHDA and CDR2 SQIVND (reference sequence). The CDR3 is 17 amino acids. The CDR3 protein is CASTPTGERFGEETQYF. In DNA form, the CDR3 reads TGTGCCAGTACCCCGACAGGGGAAAGATTCGGGGAAGAGACCCAGTACTTC.

This clone was seen at least ten times. The chain links TRBV13 to TRBJ2-1, with TRBD2 matching 7 bases. J was trimmed by 7 bases and V by 0 bases; bases with no gene match: 6. The CDR3 runs 15 residues. Germline V CDR1 and CDR2: PRHDT, FYEKMQ (reference sequence). The CDR3 DNA reads as TGTGCCAGCAGCTTAGGGCTAGCGGAAGAGAATGAGCAGTTCTTC. This translates into CASSLGLAEENEQFF.

This clone was counted ten times or more. The chain employs TRBV7-2 and TRBJ1-1; unclear D gene. CDR1 is SGHTA and CDR2 is FQGNSA in the germline V gene. V was clipped by 1 base and J by 5 bases, with 11 bases between them. This CDR3 region has 14 residues. The CDR3: CASSLGAGRTEAFF. CDR3 sequence (DNA): TGTGCCAGCAGCTTAGGTGCAGGTCGAACTGAAGCTTTCTTT.

This clone appeared many times. The V and J genes are TRBV5-1 and TRBJ2-1; the D is unclear. CDR1 is SGHRS, CDR2 YFSETQ, per germline. Deletions cut 10 bases from V and 4 bases from J, with 9 bases between. This CDR3 contains 11 residues. The DNA for the CDR3 is TGCGCCTCCTCCCTTTACAATGAGCAGTTCTTC. Translation: CASSLYNEQFF.

Sample share makes this clone medium-sized. The chain uses TRBV19 and TRBJ2-6; TRBD1 might be the D (6 bases). The length of the CDR3 is 15 residues. Trimming stripped 3 bases from V and 9 bases from J, with 15 bases between. Germline V CDR1 and CDR2: LNHDA, SQIVND (reference sequence). The chain's CDR3 is CASSITSGQHNVLTF. The DNA for the CDR3 is TGTGCCAGTAGTATTACAAGCGGACAGCACAACGTCCTGACTTTC.